This T cell receptor beta chain was retrieved from a study of regulatory T cells in long-lasting Graves disease (dated by TCRdb to the early 2020s). Broadly, across the study: In the newly diagnosed Graves' disease group, patients had been taking antithyroid drugs for less than 3 months. A total of around 35 samples underwent TCR sequencing: around 13 from persistent and about 20 from newly diagnosed Graves' disease patients. Peripheral blood TCR sequencing and RNA sequencing compared persistent Graves' disease patients with newly diagnosed Graves' disease patients. The study took place in China and was registered as a clinical trial.

This specimen's time point label, per the study, means: newly diagnosed GD, antithyroid drugs for less than 3 months. For both TCR sequencing and RNA sequencing, RNA was extracted from PBMCs in TRIzol. The diagnosis of Graves' disease followed American Thyroid Association guidelines. Patients were recruited from an endocrinology department in Xi'an, China. From each patient, around 8.3 milliliters of peripheral blood was collected into an EDTA anticoagulant tube. PBMCs were isolated by Ficoll Paque Plus density gradient separation without further T cell sorting. An Agilent 2100 Bioanalyzer and agarose gel were used to check RNA quality, while a NanoDrop 2000 measured RNA concentration. CDR1 and CDR2 were assigned from the germline V gene (reference sequence) as DFQATT and SNEGSKA. V and J lose 5 bases and 4 bases, and a span of 20 bases separates them. Including cysteine and phenylalanine, the CDR3 has 15 amino acids. Left in the record is the CDR3 DNA by itself, 45 bases read in frame from the first base.

Overall study outcomes, separate from this receptor: Only the TCR beta chain was sequenced and analyzed. Compared with newly diagnosed patients, patients with persistent Graves' disease had lower TCR Shannon entropy and fewer highly expanded clones, which suggests clonal expansion. Preferential use of TRBV28, TRBJ1-2 and TRBJ2-5 was observed in persistent disease, whereas TRBV20-1 and TRBJ2-1 were favored in newly diagnosed disease. The authors noted that the small sample size was a limitation that may lower accuracy. Peripheral blood alone was examined, since thyroid tissue, which constituted the primary lesion, could not be accessed. More public clonotypes were shared among persistent patients (roughly 2,700) than among newly diagnosed patients (roughly 960).

For this clonotype: What this receptor recognizes is not known. Base qualities were left out, and no much larger clone turns up one base away.

The library was prepared using multiplex PCR. Sequencing was performed on an Illumina HiSeq 4000. To build TCR beta libraries, CDR3 regions were amplified by Arm-PCR using iRepertoire HTBI primers. Gel purification was performed on PCR products prior to sequencing. The original pipeline was this. Gene usage analysis of CDR3 amino acid clonotypes relied on the roughly 60 TRBV and 14 TRBJ segments identified across samples. COPE and FqMerger were used to merge the filtered high-quality paired reads into contigs. BLAST was used to align contigs to IMGT TRBV, TRBD and TRBJ reference genes, with CDR3 defined following IMGT. Clonotypes above 0.1% frequency were classified as highly expanded clones. Shannon entropy served as the measure of repertoire diversity, while the Gini coefficient captured V-J evenness. A clonotype found in more than one individual was treated as public. TCRdb trimmed the raw reads at Q25, called clones with MiXCR and kept productive beta chains. Records with the same CDR3 protein are collapsed into one entry carrying the most frequent genes and DNA. These V and J calls rely on TCRdb rather than the paper's analysis. The sample profile shows a few hundred thousand distinct CDR3 sequences; approximately 13% of them were found once. The ten top clones hold roughly a tenth of the sample.

This same sample was also taken into another study, of T cells in Graves' hyperthyroidism and ophthalmopathy. The other study reports the following: A patient counted as having stable Graves' hyperthyroidism if no progression to ophthalmopathy occurred over 18 months of follow-up. Hyperthyroidism patients were newly diagnosed, with disease duration under 2 months, and aged 18 to 65 years. The study excluded patients with uncontrolled infections, other autoimmune diseases, pregnancy or lactation. Clinical symptoms, serum thyroxine and TRAb, thyroid ultrasound, and orbital computed tomography formed the basis for the diagnoses. For the first round of RT-PCR on the TCR CDR3, the HTBI primer set was used together with the Qiagen OneStep RT-PCR kit. Most expanded thyroid clonotypes (frequency above 0.001) were also found in blood, which suggests that blood repertoires may mirror thyroid immune responses. In cross-validation, a model built on a 13 V-J signature told ophthalmopathy apart from stable hyperthyroidism with about 90% sensitivity and roughly 83% specificity, and in testing the same model reached 80%/75%. In validation, the model predicted progression to ophthalmopathy with around 71% sensitivity and around 72% specificity, a median of around 6.6 months before onset. To identify distinguishing TCR V-J signatures, a discovery cohort of about 100 patients was used, comprising 40 to 45 with Graves' ophthalmopathy and roughly 60 with stable Graves' hyperthyroidism. Prospective prediction of ophthalmopathy was tested in an independent validation cohort of fewer than 20 hyperthyroidism patients and roughly 16 patients who later progressed to ophthalmopathy. The 80 to 100 discovery patients were randomly divided into training and test sets at a 7:3 ratio. The study also compared thyroid tissue and blood T-cell repertoires from roughly six Graves' hyperthyroidism patients. After blood sampling, hyperthyroidism patients were treated with methimazole at a starting dose of 30 mg daily, and ophthalmopathy patients were treated with high-dose intravenous methylprednisolone. Libraries were constructed in a second round of multiplex PCR, after which size selection and purification were performed. The libraries were sequenced on an Illumina HiSeq2000 using paired-end 100 bp reads. SOAPnuke was used to process the raw data, with reads discarded if the reads contained adapters or uncalled bases, had a mean Phred below 15, or lacked an exact constant-primer or identifier match. COPE v1.2.5 was used to merge high-quality paired reads, and clonotypes were defined as unique nucleotide sequences. Clonotypes were aligned to IMGT TRBV, TRBD and TRBJ reference segments using MiTCR v1.1. Only V-J combinations with frequency above 0.0001, covering 99% to 99.2% of repertoires, were analysed. A TCS score was defined as the ratio of F50 (clonal expansion) to E x V (chaos), with BLOSUM62-based TCRdist applied between CDR3 peptides within each V-J. Welch's t-statistics and random forest reduced roughly 530 V-J features to 13, which were used in a naive Bayes classifier (R e1071). Sample size was not statistically predetermined, and investigators were not blinded to group allocation. The paper reports TCR Vbeta CDR3 sequencing of approximately 130 peripheral blood samples: 43 ophthalmopathy, fewer than 85 hyperthyroidism and some 17 progressor patients.

The receptor's source is a young man with Graves disease. Donor details come from another sample of the same person, matched by shared clones. The sequencing used peripheral blood mononuclear cells (PBMCs), collected at new diagnosis, from a patient treated with antithyroid drugs. The sequence links TRBV20-1 to TRBJ2-5; the D segment cannot be called with confidence. The base sequence is TGCAGTGCTGGCTCTGAGTTTTCGGAGCGAGAGACCCAGTACTTC. Its protein is CSAGSEFSERETQYF.